This T cell receptor beta chain emerged from a study of T-cell memory formation after mild COVID-19. Across the study: Clusters were largely donor specific. Study conclusions and caveats: Prior to infection, memory already included some responding clones, suggesting cross-reactive memory joined. Clones shrinking between day 15 and 85 showed a balanced CD4/CD8 split, and those that grew later tilted toward CD4+.

This clonotype was recorded a few times. What it binds is unknown. In germline, CDR1 is SNHLY, CDR2 FYNNEI. Trimming removed 6 bases at V and 2 bases at J, with 10 bases between. The CDR3 sequence is 14 residues long. A 5'RACE reaction primed in the constant segment made cDNA libraries of TCR alpha and TCR beta, and these carried sample barcodes and UMIs. TCRdb reprocessed the 5' RACE reads via MiXCR and lists one record per CDR3 protein. The data contain a few hundred thousand distinct CDR3 sequences, 28% of them singletons. The sequence came from an adult woman who had mild COVID-19 (a few samples of this study predate the infection). Cell type and time point are not known. V and J are TRBV2 and TRBJ2-2, with D tentatively TRBD2 (6 bases). The material sequenced was PBMCs or a T cell subset sorted from them (not recorded which). The CDR3 region is CASRGDSNTGELFF. CDR3 sequence (DNA): TGTGCCAGCAGAGGGGACTCCAACACCGGGGAGCTGTTTTTT.